This T cell receptor beta chain was sequenced in a study of shared clonotypes between healthy human individuals. Sequenced by immunoSEQ multiplex PCR; TCRdb stores in-frame clones only, minus some. The sample includes millions of clones, 80% to 95% of them seen just once. The V end was cut by 11 bases, the J end by 8 bases, with 18 bases between. Germline CDR1 and CDR2: MNHEY and SVGAGI. The CDR3 consists of 13 residues. Sequencing was done on a sample of naive CD4+ T cells from PBMCs. Subset denoted: CD45RA+ positively selected. The chain links TRBV6-5 to TRBJ2-2; perhaps TRBD2 as D (6 bases). The receptor's source is a man between 18 and 35 years old in good health. Some clones in this sample may be carry-over from other donors' samples. The CDR3 reads CAYGTSGRGELFF. In DNA form, the CDR3 reads TGTGCCTATGGGACGAGCGGGCGGGGGGAGCTGTTTTTT.